The 17 T cell receptor beta chains below come from one sample, sequenced in a study of T cells in Graves' hyperthyroidism and ophthalmopathy. Authors of the study amplified TCR beta CDR3 regions from RNA transcripts. First-round RT-PCR targeting the TCR CDR3 was performed with the HTBI primer set. TCRdb reanalysed the multiplex PCR reads using MiXCR and keeps one entry per CDR3 protein. This sample has more than 150,000 distinct CDR3 sequences, with about 17% found just once. The material sequenced was blood. Every receptor here comes from a woman aged 45-65 years with Graves' hyperthyroidism.

This clonotype was observed many times. The rearrangement links TRBV7-2 to TRBJ2-7, with D possibly being TRBD1 or TRBD2 (5 bases each). This CDR3 is built from 13 residues. V gave up 2 bases and J gave up 8 bases, with 13 bases separating them. Per germline, CDR1 SGHTA and CDR2 FQGNSA. CDR3 DNA: TGTGCCAGCAGCTTAACGGGGCAGGGCAAGCAGTACTTC. This gives the protein CASSLTGQGKQYF.

This clonotype was seen repeatedly, ten times or more. The J gene is TRBJ1-2, the V gene TRBV3-1; TRBD1 matches 11 bases. Germline CDR1 is LGHDT and CDR2 is YNNKEL (reference sequence). This CDR3 has 16 residues. V lost 3 bases and J lost 4; bases outside the gene matches: 7. CDR3 DNA sequence: TGTGCCAGCAGCCATCGAGGGACAGGGGGGGGCTATGGCTACACCTTC. This encodes CASSHRGTGGGYGYTF.

On this clonotype itself: Since a much larger clone is just one base distant, this may be a read error. The rearrangement uses TRBV15 and TRBJ2-3; D perhaps matches TRBD1 (6 bases). CDR3 length equals 15 residues. Germline loops: CDR1 LNHNV, CDR2 YYDKDF (reference sequence). The CDR3 DNA follows: TGTGCCACCAGTCCGGGCAGGGGTAGCACAGATGCGCAGTATTTT. This codes for CATSPGRGSTDAQYF.

The rearrangement uses TRBV28 and TRBJ1-1; D may be TRBD1 (5 bases). Germline loops: CDR1 MDHEN, CDR2 SYDVKM. The CDR3 consists of 14 residues. V lost 2 bases to trimming and J lost 1 base, with 8 bases between them. CDR3 region: CASSLGHKNTEAFF. In DNA, the CDR3 is TGTGCCAGCAGTTTAGGACATAAGAACACTGAAGCTTTCTTT.

In this sample, this clonotype turned up many times. The chain is built from TRBV5-1 and TRBJ2-1, with D uncertain. The CDR3 contains 14 residues. CDR1 and CDR2 (germline): SGHRS, YFSETQ. V was cut by 2 bases and J by 1 base, with 7 bases left in between. CDR3 amino acids: CASSLPQSYNEQFF. CDR3 bases: TGCGCCAGCAGCTTACCCCAGTCCTACAATGAGCAGTTCTTC.

This clonotype was recorded at least ten times. The chain couples TRBV19 to TRBJ2-2; TRBD1 or TRBD2 may be the D gene (5 bases each). The CDR3 spans 15 residues. V lost 6 bases to trimming and J lost 2 bases, with 13 bases between them. Germline CDR1 and CDR2: LNHDA and SQIVND (reference sequence). The CDR3 sequence: CASRTGRANTGELFF. CDR3 coding DNA: TGTGCCAGTAGGACGGGGCGGGCTAACACCGGGGAGCTGTTTTTT.

This clonotype was seen ten or more times. This chain links TRBV18 with TRBJ2-1, with D maybe TRBD1 (6 bases). There are 14 residues in the CDR3. Germline assignment: CDR1 KGHSH and CDR2 LQKENI. Trimming shortened V by 0 bases and J by 9 bases, and 12 bases separated the two germline ends. The CDR3 bases are TGTGCCAGCTCACCACCGACAGGTCCTGGTGAGCAGTTCTTC. Translating it yields CASSPPTGPGEQFF. The full variable domain, with the rest looked up from reference TRBV18 and TRBJ2-1, is NAGVMQNPRHLVRRRGQEARLRCSPMKGHSHVYWYRQLPEEGLKFMVYLQKENIIDESGMPKERFSAEFPKEGPSILRIQQVVRGDSAAYFCASSPPTGPGEQFFGPGTRLTVL.

The chain is built from TRBV6-1 and TRBJ2-5; a possible D gene is TRBD2 (7 bases). The germline V gene encodes CDR1 MNHNS and CDR2 SASEGT. Trimming pared 4 bases from V and 4 bases from J, leaving 13 bases between. This CDR3 region has 14 residues. CDR3 amino acids: CASSGTGGGETQYF. The CDR3 nucleotides read TGTGCCAGCAGTGGGACGGGGGGCGGAGAGACCCAGTACTTC.

This clonotype was picked up many times. The chain uses TRBV7-2 and TRBJ1-4; TRBD1 matches 8 bases. The V gene end was trimmed by 3 bases and the J gene end by 7 bases; junction bases not matched to a gene: 4. The CDR3 runs to 14 residues. Per the germline V gene, CDR1 is SGHTA and CDR2 is FQGNSA. DNA of the CDR3: TGTGCCAGCAGCTTTCCAGGGGGCGCTGAAAAACTGTTTTTT. This translates into CASSFPGGAEKLFF.

The sample holds many counts of this clonotype. J is TRBJ1-4 and V is TRBV7-8; 12 bases line up with TRBD1. The V and J ends lost 2 bases and 8 bases, in that order; junction bases with no gene match: 6. The CDR3 spans 16 residues. CDR1 SGHVS and CDR2 FQNEAQ come from the germline V gene. The CDR3 nucleotides are TGTGCCAGCAGCTTACGATCTGGGACAGGGGGCGAAAAACTGTTTTTT. Its protein is CASSLRSGTGGEKLFF. Full variable domain (missing parts from reference TRBV7-8 and TRBJ1-4): GAGVSQSPRYKVAKRGQDVALRCDPISGHVSLFWYQQALGQGPEFLTYFQNEAQLDKSGLPSDRFFAERPEGSVSTLKIQRTQQEDSAVYLCASSLRSGTGGEKLFFGSGTQLSVL.

This clonotype was seen many times. The J gene is TRBJ2-7, the V gene TRBV3-1, with 8 bases identical to TRBD1. Unmatched junction bases numbered 11, after V lost 4 bases and J lost 6 bases. Germline-derived CDR1 and CDR2 are LGHDT and YNNKEL (reference sequence). The CDR3 length is 15 residues. The CDR3 DNA is TGTGCCAGCAGCCGACAGGGGACCCCAGTATCCGAGCAGTACTTC. Translation gives CASSRQGTPVSEQYF.

In this sample, this clonotype turned up many times. The chain has TRBV20-1 and TRBJ1-6, with TRBD1 as a possible D gene (5 bases). Germline CDR1 and CDR2: DFQATT and SNEGSKA (reference sequence). CDR3 length: 16 amino acids. V lost 0 bases and J 3 bases, leaving 12 bases between the germline ends. The CDR3 DNA sequence: TGCAGTGCTAGAGACTCGACAGCGATCTATAATTCACCCCTCCACTTT. Protein product: CSARDSTAIYNSPLHF.

This clonotype was observed a handful of times. This chain uses TRBV29-1 with TRBJ1-2; D is uncertain. V lost 0 bases to trimming and J lost 3 bases, with 8 bases between them. Germline-derived CDR1 and CDR2 are SQVTM and ANQGSEA. The CDR3 spans 13 residues. CDR3 nucleotides: TGCAGCGTTGAAGAGGGTTTGGACTATGGCTACACCTTC. Its translation: CSVEEGLDYGYTF. The full variable domain, with the rest looked up from reference TRBV29-1 and TRBJ1-2, is SAVISQKPSRDICQRGTSLTIQCQVDSQVTMMFWYRQQPGQSLTLIATANQGSEATYESGFVIDKFPISRPNLTFSTLTVSNMSPEDSSIYLCSVEEGLDYGYTFGSGTRLTVV.

In its sample, this clonotype was seen many times. The rearrangement uses TRBV6-5 and TRBJ1-1; D not resolved. Trimming shortened V by 2 bases and J by 0 bases, and 7 bases separated the two germline ends. Germline CDR1 reads MNHEY; CDR2 reads SVGAGI. This CDR3 region has 14 residues. This chain's CDR3 is CASSYVYMNTEAFF. The CDR3 nucleotides are TGTGCCAGCAGTTACGTCTACATGAACACTGAAGCTTTCTTT.

This clonotype has at least ten counts. The rearrangement uses TRBV6-1 and TRBJ2-7, with TRBD1 identical over 8 bases. The trim removed 6 bases at V and 6 bases at J, leaving 10 bases unmatched. The CDR3 has 14 amino acids. The germline V gene encodes CDR1 MNHNS and CDR2 SASEGT. The CDR3 nucleotides read TGTGCCAGCAGGGCGGACAGGGTGTCGGGCGAGCAGTACTTC. Encoded protein: CASRADRVSGEQYF.

This clonotype showed up many times. The V call is TRBV5-5, the J call TRBJ2-5; the D call may be TRBD1 or TRBD2 (6 bases each). The V gene lost 4 bases and the J gene lost 4 bases, with 14 bases spanning the gap. The CDR3 has 14 residues. CDR1 is SGHKS and CDR2 is YYEKEE in the germline V gene (reference sequence). CDR3 nucleotide sequence: TGTGCCAGCAGCGGGGGGCCAGGGAGAGAGACCCAGTACTTC. Encoded protein: CASSGGPGRETQYF.

This clonotype was recorded many times. The chain couples TRBV4-3 to TRBJ1-6; D is undetermined. CDR1 LGHNA and CDR2 YSLEER come from the germline V gene. Trimming stripped 1 base from V and 10 bases from J, with 8 bases between. The CDR3 contains 13 residues. Here the CDR3 DNA reads TGCGCCAGCAGCCAAGCGAAGGACTCACCCCTCCACTTT. Its translation is CASSQAKDSPLHF.